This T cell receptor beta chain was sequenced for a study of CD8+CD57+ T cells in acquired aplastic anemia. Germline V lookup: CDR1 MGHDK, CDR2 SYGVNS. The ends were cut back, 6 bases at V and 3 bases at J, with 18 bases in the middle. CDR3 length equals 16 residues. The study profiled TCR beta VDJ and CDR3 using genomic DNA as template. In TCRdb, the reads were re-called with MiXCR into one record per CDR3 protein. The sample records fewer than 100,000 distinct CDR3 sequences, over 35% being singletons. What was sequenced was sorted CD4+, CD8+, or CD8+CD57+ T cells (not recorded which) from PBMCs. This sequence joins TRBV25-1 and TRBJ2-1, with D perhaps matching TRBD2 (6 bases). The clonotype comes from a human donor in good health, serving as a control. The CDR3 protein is CASSSPRRENYNEQFF. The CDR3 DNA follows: TGTGCCAGCAGCTCCCCTCGACGGGAGAACTACAATGAGCAGTTCTTC.